The 27 T cell receptor beta chains below were found in one sample sequenced in a study of blood T cell repertoires in COVID-19. Sequencing used immunoSEQ multiplex PCR; TCRdb keeps in-frame clones, though not all of them. The sample records 100,000 to 120,000 clones, around 84% being singletons. Sequencing used peripheral blood. Receptor source: a human donor in a cohort sampled during active COVID-19.

The rearrangement joins TRBV11-2 to TRBJ2-5; tentatively, D is TRBD1 (5 bases). Trimming took off 3 bases at V and 2 bases at J, with 13 bases between the two ends. Germline V gene data show CDR1 as SGHAT and CDR2 as FQNNGV. CDR3 length: 15 amino acids. DNA for the CDR3: TGTGCCAGCAGCTTGGAGATCGACAGTCAAGAGACCCAGTACTTC. Translation gives CASSLEIDSQETQYF.

The V gene is TRBV4-1, the J gene TRBJ2-3; 11 nucleotides line up with TRBD2. The CDR3 is 20 residues long. The germline V gene encodes CDR1 MGHRA and CDR2 YSYEKL. Trimming at V came to 4 bases and at J to 3 bases, leaving 18 bases not matched to a gene. This chain's CDR3 is CASSPRRSGTSGRGTDTQYF. The CDR3 coding sequence is TGCGCCAGCAGCCCACGCCGCAGCGGGACTAGCGGCCGGGGGACAGATACGCAGTATTTT.

This rearrangement joins TRBV11-2 to TRBJ2-7; TRBD1 agrees at 7 bases. Losses at the gene ends were 3 bases for V and 3 bases for J; bases not matched to a gene: 5. In germline, CDR1 is SGHAT, CDR2 FQNNGV. The CDR3 is made up of 14 amino acids. The CDR3 DNA follows: TGTGCCAGCAGCTTCGACAGGGCCAGCTACGAGCAGTACTTC. Translated: CASSFDRASYEQYF.

With respect to this clone: Different DNA sequences within this sample yield the same CDR3. V gene TRBV19 combines with J gene TRBJ2-7, with 7 bases identical to TRBD1. The V and J ends lost 4 bases and 0 bases, in that order; junction bases with no gene match: 3. This CDR3 is 14 amino acids long. Germline CDR1 is LNHDA and CDR2 is SQIVND (reference sequence). The CDR3 sequence is CASSRQGSSYEQYF. DNA for the CDR3: TGTGCCAGTAGTAGACAGGGAAGCTCCTACGAGCAGTACTTC.

The chain recombines TRBV18 with TRBJ1-5, with 11 nucleotides matching TRBD1. The CDR3 has 14 amino acids. The germline V gene has CDR1 KGHSH and CDR2 LQKENI. V lost 4 bases to trimming and J lost 6 bases; unmatched junction nucleotides: 2. CDR3 loop: CASSQGQGAQPQHF. DNA for the CDR3: TGTGCCAGCTCACAAGGACAGGGGGCTCAGCCCCAGCATTTT.

The gene calls are TRBV7-2 and TRBJ2-7; a weak D match, TRBD2 (6 bases). The V gene lost 6 bases and the J gene lost 3 bases, with 15 bases spanning the gap. Germline V lookup: CDR1 SGHTA, CDR2 FQGNSA. The CDR3 is made up of 14 amino acids. The CDR3, as DNA: TGTGCCAGCAGGAATCCGGGACTGCACTACGAGCAGTACTTC. Translation: CASRNPGLHYEQYF.

The CDR3 protein is CASSSGSHEQYF. CDR3 DNA sequence: TGTGCCAGCAGTTCGGGATCCCACGAGCAGTACTTC. The chain links TRBV6-5 to TRBJ2-7; D is perhaps TRBD2 (5 bases). The CDR3 contains 12 residues. Germline-derived CDR1 and CDR2 are MNHEY and SVGAGI. V was pared by 4 bases and J by 5 bases, with 9 bases between.

The rearrangement joins TRBV27 to TRBJ1-6, with TRBD1 matching 9 bases. CDR1 and CDR2 from the germline V gene are MNHEY and SMNVEV (reference sequence). J lost 11 bases, V lost 3 bases, and 2 bases had no gene match. The CDR3 spans 13 residues. CDR3: CASSFGQGPPLHF. DNA for the CDR3: TGTGCCAGCAGTTTCGGACAGGGGCCACCCCTCCACTTT.

The rearrangement joins TRBV19 to TRBJ1-1; no clear D. V lost 6 bases and J 1 base, leaving 9 bases between the germline ends. CDR1 is LNHDA and CDR2 is SQIVND in the germline V gene (reference sequence). The CDR3 is made up of 13 amino acids. CDR3 loop: CASSNTRNTEAFF. CDR3 sequence (DNA): TGTGCCAGTAGCAACACAAGGAACACTGAAGCTTTCTTT.

CDR3 coding DNA: TGTGCCAGTAACGGCCGGGGGGGATATCAGCCCCAGCATTTT. Protein: CASNGRGGYQPQHF. This sequence joins TRBV19 and TRBJ1-5, with a possible D match to TRBD1 (5 bases). Germline-derived CDR1 and CDR2 are LNHDA and SQIVND (reference sequence). The CDR3 has 14 amino acids. The germline V and J ends were trimmed by 7 bases and 5 bases, with 15 bases remaining between them.

CDR3 in DNA: TGTGCCAGCTCACCACTTAAGGGACAGGGGCAAACAGATACGCAGTATTTT. Amino acid sequence: CASSPLKGQGQTDTQYF. The gene calls are TRBV18 and TRBJ2-3, with 10 bases lining up with TRBD1. This CDR3 has 17 amino acids. Losses at the gene ends were 1 base for V and 3 bases for J; bases not matched to a gene: 7. Germline loops: CDR1 KGHSH, CDR2 LQKENI.

V is TRBV15 and J is TRBJ1-2; 9 bases align to TRBD1. CDR3 size: 15 residues. The V gene's germline CDR1 is LNHNV and CDR2 YYDKDF (reference sequence). The trim removed 4 bases at V and 3 bases at J, leaving 6 bases unmatched. The chain's CDR3 is CATSTERTGDYGYTF. The CDR3 DNA sequence: TGTGCCACCAGCACCGAGAGGACAGGGGACTATGGCTACACCTTC.

The J gene is TRBJ2-1, the V gene TRBV20-1; TRBD2 is a possible D gene (7 bases). This CDR3 spans 14 amino acids. Trimming pared 3 bases from V and 4 bases from J, leaving 13 bases between. The germline V gene encodes CDR1 DFQATT and CDR2 SNEGSKA (reference sequence). The CDR3 reads CSASRGALYNEQFF. The CDR3 DNA sequence: TGCAGTGCTAGTCGGGGGGCGTTATACAATGAGCAGTTCTTC.

This clone was observed a few times. In DNA, the CDR3 is TGTGCCAGCACCCAGGGCCGAGAGTTTCCCCTCCACTTT. It codes for CASTQGREFPLHF. The gene calls are TRBV6-6 and TRBJ1-6; perhaps TRBD1 as D (5 bases). The CDR3 loop spans 13 amino acids. Germline CDR1 MNHNY, CDR2 SVGAGI (reference sequence). V was shortened by 7 bases and J by 13 bases, with 17 bases between the two germline ends.

CDR3 residues: CASSLTGLAGGGDTQYF. The CDR3 bases are TGTGCCAGCAGCCTCACCGGACTAGCGGGGGGCGGGGATACGCAGTATTTT. V usage is TRBV7-3 and J usage is TRBJ2-3; 14 nucleotides agree with TRBD2. CDR1 is SGHTA and CDR2 is FQGTGA in the germline V gene. The junction had 10 bases not matched to a gene; V was cut back by 5 bases and J by 6 bases. This CDR3 comprises 17 residues.

This chain connects TRBV19 to TRBJ1-1; TRBD1 aligns across 11 bases. This CDR3 region has 18 residues. Per germline, CDR1 LNHDA and CDR2 SQIVND (reference sequence). V trimming: 3 bases; J trimming: 4 bases; junction bases outside the gene matches: 13. The CDR3 nucleotides read TGTGCCAGTAGTATGAGACAGGCCGGACAGGGGGCGCGCACTGAAGCTTTCTTT. As protein: CASSMRQAGQGARTEAFF.

The chain couples TRBV27 to TRBJ1-1, with a tentative D call TRBD1 (5 bases). CDR3 length: 16 amino acids. Trimming stripped 5 bases from V and 3 bases from J, with 19 bases between. Germline values: CDR1 MNHEY, CDR2 SMNVEV (reference sequence). The CDR3 DNA reads as TGTGCCAGCAGTCCGCACAGGCTCGGGAGGGACACTGAAGCTTTCTTT. This encodes CASSPHRLGRDTEAFF.

The V gene is TRBV4-3, the J gene TRBJ2-7, with 9 bases aligning to TRBD1. With 4 bases clipped from V and 0 bases from J, the junction kept 7 bases outside the gene matches. Per germline, CDR1 LGHNA and CDR2 YSLEER. This CDR3 region has 16 residues. Here the CDR3 reads CASSPGGTGNSYEQYF. CDR3 nucleotide sequence: TGCGCCAGCAGCCCCGGCGGGACAGGGAACTCCTACGAGCAGTACTTC.

The V gene is TRBV2, the J gene TRBJ2-7; 9 nucleotides match TRBD1. The CDR3 totals 15 residues. V dropped 7 bases and J dropped 4; count of bases not matched to a gene: 11. Germline lookup yields CDR1 SNHLY and CDR2 FYNNEI. The CDR3 spells CASTDGGQGLYEQYF. CDR3 coding DNA: TGTGCCAGCACCGATGGAGGACAGGGGTTATACGAGCAGTACTTC.

The chain links TRBV5-5 to TRBJ2-1, with 7 bases lining up with TRBD2. Trimming took 1 base from V and 8 from J; bases not matched to a gene: 9. Germline V CDR1 and CDR2: SGHKS, YYEKEE (reference sequence). The CDR3 runs 15 residues. CDR3 sequence: CASSLPRRRGDEQFF. DNA for the CDR3: TGTGCCAGCAGCTTGCCCCGACGCCGGGGGGATGAGCAGTTCTTC. The complete variable domain, with remaining parts taken from reference TRBV5-5 and TRBJ2-1, reads DAGVTQSPTHLIKTRGQQVTLRCSPISGHKSVSWYQQVLGQGPQFIFQYYEKEERGRGNFPDRFSARQFPNYSSELNVNALLLGDSALYLCASSLPRRRGDEQFFGPGTRLTVL.

This clone was seen more than once but under ten times. CDR3 DNA: TGTGCCTGGAGGCAGGGGGGTCTCTACGAGCAGTACTTC. Its translation: CAWRQGGLYEQYF. The chain uses TRBV30 and TRBJ2-7; D perhaps matches TRBD1 (7 bases). Germline lookup yields CDR1 GTSNPN and CDR2 SVGIG (reference sequence). V was clipped by 3 bases and J by 3 bases, with 12 bases between them. The CDR3 consists of 13 residues.

This chain links TRBV7-9 with TRBJ1-3, with 7 bases lining up with TRBD1. Germline loops: CDR1 SEHNR, CDR2 FQNEAQ (reference sequence). With 5 bases clipped from V and 0 bases from J, the junction kept 13 bases outside the gene matches. CDR3 length: 18 amino acids. The CDR3 nucleotides are TGTGCCAGCAGCCCGATCTACGGACAGGAACCCTCTGGAAACACCATATATTTT. It codes for CASSPIYGQEPSGNTIYF.

The chain is built from TRBV7-2 and TRBJ2-7; 9 bases agree with TRBD1. The V gene end was trimmed by 3 bases and the J gene end by 4 bases; junction bases not matched to a gene: 4. Germline-derived CDR1 and CDR2 are SGHTA and FQGNSA. The CDR3 is 14 amino acids. In DNA form, the CDR3 reads TGTGCCAGCAGCTTTAAACAGGGGGCTTACGAGCAGTACTTC. This gives the protein CASSFKQGAYEQYF.

V and J are TRBV4-3 and TRBJ1-5, with unresolved D. Germline V gene data show CDR1 as LGHNA and CDR2 as YSLEER. The CDR3 spans 15 residues. The germline V and J ends were trimmed by 0 bases and 0 bases, with 6 bases remaining between them. The CDR3 DNA is TGCGCCAGCAGCCAAGATGGGCATAGCAATCAGCCCCAGCATTTT. Encoded protein: CASSQDGHSNQPQHF.

V gene TRBV6-5 combines with J gene TRBJ2-7; the D gene is possibly TRBD2 (5 bases). Per the germline V gene, CDR1 is MNHEY and CDR2 is SVGAGI. V dropped 2 bases and J dropped 12 bases, with 20 bases sitting between them. This CDR3 region has 14 residues. This CDR3 reads CASSYRGPKGTLYF. Written as DNA, the CDR3 is TGTGCCAGCAGTTACCGGGGTCCGAAGGGCACGCTGTACTTC.

The chain links TRBV7-2 to TRBJ1-1; unclear D gene. Trimming pared 2 bases from V and 3 bases from J, leaving 7 bases between. Germline V lookup: CDR1 SGHTA, CDR2 FQGNSA. This CDR3 is built from 13 residues. In DNA form, the CDR3 reads TGTGCCAGCAGCTTACAACAGTACACTGAAGCTTTCTTT. As protein: CASSLQQYTEAFF.

The chain recombines TRBV10-3 with TRBJ2-7, with D uncertain. Deletions cut 0 bases from V and 9 bases from J, with 9 bases between. Germline lookup yields CDR1 ENHRY and CDR2 SYGVKD. The CDR3 spans 12 residues. The CDR3 spells CAISESSGLQYF. Here the CDR3 DNA reads TGTGCCATCAGTGAGTCATCGGGTTTGCAGTACTTC.